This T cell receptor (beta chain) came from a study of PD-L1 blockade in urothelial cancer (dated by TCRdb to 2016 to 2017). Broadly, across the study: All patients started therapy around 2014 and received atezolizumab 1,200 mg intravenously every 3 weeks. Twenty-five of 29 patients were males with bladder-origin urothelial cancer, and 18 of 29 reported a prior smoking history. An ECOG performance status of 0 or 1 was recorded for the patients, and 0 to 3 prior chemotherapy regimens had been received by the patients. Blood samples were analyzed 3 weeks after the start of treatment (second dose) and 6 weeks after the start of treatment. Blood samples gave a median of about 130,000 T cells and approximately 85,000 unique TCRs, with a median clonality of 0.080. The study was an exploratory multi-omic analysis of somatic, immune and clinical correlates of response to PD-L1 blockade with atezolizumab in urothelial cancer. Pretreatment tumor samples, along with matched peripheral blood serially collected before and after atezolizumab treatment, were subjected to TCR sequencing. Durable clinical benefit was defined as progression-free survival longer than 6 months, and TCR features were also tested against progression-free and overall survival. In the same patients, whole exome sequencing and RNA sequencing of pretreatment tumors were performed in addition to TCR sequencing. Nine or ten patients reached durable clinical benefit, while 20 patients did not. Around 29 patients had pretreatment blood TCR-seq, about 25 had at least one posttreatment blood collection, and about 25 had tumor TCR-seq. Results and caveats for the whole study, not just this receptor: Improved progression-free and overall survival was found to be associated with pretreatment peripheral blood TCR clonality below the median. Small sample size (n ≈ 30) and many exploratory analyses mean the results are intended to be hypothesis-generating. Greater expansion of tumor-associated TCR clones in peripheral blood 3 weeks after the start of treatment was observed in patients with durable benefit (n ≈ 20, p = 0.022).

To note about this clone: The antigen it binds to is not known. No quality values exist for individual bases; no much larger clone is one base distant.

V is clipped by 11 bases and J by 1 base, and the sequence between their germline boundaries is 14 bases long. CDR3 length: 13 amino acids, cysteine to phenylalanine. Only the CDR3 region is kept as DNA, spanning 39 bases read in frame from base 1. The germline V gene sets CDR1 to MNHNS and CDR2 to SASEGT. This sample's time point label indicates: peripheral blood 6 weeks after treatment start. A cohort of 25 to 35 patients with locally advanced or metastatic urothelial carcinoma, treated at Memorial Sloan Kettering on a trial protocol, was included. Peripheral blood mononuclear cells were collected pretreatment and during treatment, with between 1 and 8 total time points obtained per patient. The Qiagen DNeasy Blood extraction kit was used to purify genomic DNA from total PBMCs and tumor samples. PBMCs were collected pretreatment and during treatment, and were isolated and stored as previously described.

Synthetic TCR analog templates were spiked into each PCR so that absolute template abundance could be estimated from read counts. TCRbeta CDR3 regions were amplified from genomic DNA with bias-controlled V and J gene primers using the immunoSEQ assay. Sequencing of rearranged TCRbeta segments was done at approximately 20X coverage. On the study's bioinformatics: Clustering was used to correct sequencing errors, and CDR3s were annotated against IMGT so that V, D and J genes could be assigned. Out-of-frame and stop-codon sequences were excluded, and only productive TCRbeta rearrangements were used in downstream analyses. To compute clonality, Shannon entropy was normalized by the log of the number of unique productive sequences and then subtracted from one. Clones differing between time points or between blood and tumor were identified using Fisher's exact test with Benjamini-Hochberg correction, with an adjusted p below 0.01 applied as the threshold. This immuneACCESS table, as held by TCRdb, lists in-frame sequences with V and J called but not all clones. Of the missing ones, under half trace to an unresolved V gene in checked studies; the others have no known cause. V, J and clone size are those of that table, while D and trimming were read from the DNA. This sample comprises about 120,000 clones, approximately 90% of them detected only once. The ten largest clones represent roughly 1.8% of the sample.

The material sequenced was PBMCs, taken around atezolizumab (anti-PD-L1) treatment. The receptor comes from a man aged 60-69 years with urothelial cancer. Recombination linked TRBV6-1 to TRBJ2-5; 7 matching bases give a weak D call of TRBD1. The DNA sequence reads TGTGCCTCAGGGGGGAGAGTCCAAGAGACCCAGTACTTC. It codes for CASGGRVQETQYF.